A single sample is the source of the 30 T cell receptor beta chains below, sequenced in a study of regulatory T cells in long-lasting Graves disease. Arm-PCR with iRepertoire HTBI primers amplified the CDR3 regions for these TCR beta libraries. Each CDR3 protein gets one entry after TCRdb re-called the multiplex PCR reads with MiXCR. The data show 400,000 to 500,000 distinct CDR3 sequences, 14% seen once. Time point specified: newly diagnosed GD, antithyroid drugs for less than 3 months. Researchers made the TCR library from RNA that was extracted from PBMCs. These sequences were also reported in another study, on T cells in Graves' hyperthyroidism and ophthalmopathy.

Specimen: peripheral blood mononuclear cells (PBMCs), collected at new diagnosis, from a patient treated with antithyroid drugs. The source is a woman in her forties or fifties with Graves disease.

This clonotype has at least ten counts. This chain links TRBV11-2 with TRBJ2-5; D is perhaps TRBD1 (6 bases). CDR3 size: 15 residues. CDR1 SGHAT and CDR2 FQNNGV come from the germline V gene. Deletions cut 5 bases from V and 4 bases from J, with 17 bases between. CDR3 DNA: TGTGCCAGCAGCCCAGGCAGGGGTGGGGCAGAGACCCAGTACTTC. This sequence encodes CASSPGRGGAETQYF.

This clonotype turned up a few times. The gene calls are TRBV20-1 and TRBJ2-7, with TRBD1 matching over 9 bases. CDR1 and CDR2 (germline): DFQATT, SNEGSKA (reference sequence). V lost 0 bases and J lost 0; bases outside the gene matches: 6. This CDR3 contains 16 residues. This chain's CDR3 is CSARDLGTGSSYEQYF. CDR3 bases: TGCAGTGCTAGAGATCTAGGGACAGGGAGCTCCTACGAGCAGTACTTC.

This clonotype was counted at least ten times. For the CDR3, the DNA is TGTGCCAGCAGTCCCGATTCCTATAATTCACCCCTCCACTTT. Protein: CASSPDSYNSPLHF. V and J are TRBV28 and TRBJ1-6, with D uncertain. Trimming pared 5 bases from V and 1 base from J, leaving 6 bases between. Germline assignment: CDR1 MDHEN and CDR2 SYDVKM. The CDR3 runs to 14 residues.

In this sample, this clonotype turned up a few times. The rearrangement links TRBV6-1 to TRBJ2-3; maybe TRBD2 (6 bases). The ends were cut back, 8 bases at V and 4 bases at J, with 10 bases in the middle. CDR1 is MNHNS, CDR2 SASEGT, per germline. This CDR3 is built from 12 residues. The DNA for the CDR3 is TGTGCCAGCCCTAGCGATTCAGATACGCAGTATTTT. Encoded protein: CASPSDSDTQYF.

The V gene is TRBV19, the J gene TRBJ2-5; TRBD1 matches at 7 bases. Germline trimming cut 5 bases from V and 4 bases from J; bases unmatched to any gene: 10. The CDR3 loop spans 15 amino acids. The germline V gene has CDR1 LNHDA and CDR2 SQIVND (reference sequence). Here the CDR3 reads CASSPRGQTSETQYF. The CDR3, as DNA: TGTGCCAGTAGTCCAAGGGGACAGACCTCAGAGACCCAGTACTTC.

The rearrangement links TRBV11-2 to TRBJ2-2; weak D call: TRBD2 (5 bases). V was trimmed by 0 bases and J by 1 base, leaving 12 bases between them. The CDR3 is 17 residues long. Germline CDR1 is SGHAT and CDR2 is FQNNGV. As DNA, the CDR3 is TGTGCCAGCAGCTTAGATCCCGCCGCGGGGAACACCGGGGAGCTGTTTTTT. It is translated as CASSLDPAAGNTGELFF.

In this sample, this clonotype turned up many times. The CDR3 sequence is CASSLWGLRGGTYNEQFF. CDR3 sequence (DNA): TGTGCCAGCAGTTTATGGGGGTTGAGGGGGGGTACCTACAATGAGCAGTTCTTC. The gene calls are TRBV28 and TRBJ2-1, with D possibly being TRBD2 (7 bases). The germline gives CDR1 MDHEN, CDR2 SYDVKM. The CDR3 is 18 amino acids. Trimming took off 0 bases at V and 2 bases at J, with 17 bases between the two ends.

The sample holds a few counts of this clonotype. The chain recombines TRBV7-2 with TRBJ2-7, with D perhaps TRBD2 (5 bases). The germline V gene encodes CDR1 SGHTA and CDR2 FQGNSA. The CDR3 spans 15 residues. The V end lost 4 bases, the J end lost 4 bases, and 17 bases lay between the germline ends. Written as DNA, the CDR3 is TGTGCCAGCAGCTGGAGAGGTGGGAGTGGGTACGAGCAGTACTTC. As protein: CASSWRGGSGYEQYF.

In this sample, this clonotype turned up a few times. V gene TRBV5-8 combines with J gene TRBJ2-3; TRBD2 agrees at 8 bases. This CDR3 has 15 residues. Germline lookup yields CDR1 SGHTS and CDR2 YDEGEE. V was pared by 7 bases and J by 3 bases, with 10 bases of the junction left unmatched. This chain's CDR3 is CASSGGASGTDTQYF. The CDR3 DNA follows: TGTGCCAGCTCGGGGGGAGCTAGCGGGACAGATACGCAGTATTTT.

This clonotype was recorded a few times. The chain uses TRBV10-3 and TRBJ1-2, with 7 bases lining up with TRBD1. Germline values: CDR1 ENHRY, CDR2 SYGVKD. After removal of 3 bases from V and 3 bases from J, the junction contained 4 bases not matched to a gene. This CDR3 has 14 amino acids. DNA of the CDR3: TGTGCCATCAGTGAAGGGGGCTCTCACTATGGCTACACCTTC. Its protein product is CAISEGGSHYGYTF.

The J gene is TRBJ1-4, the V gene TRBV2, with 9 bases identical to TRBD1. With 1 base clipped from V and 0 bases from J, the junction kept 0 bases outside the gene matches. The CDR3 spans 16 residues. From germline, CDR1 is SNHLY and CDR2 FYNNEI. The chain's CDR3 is CASSEGTGATNEKLFF. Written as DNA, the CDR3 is TGTGCCAGCAGTGAAGGGACAGGGGCAACTAATGAAAAACTGTTTTTT. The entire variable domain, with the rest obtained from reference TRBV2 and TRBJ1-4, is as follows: EPEVTQTPSHQVTQMGQEVILRCVPISNHLYFYWYRQILGQKVEFLVSFYNNEISEKSEIFDDQFSVERPDGSNFTLKIRSTKLEDSAMYFCASSEGTGATNEKLFFGSGTQLSVL.

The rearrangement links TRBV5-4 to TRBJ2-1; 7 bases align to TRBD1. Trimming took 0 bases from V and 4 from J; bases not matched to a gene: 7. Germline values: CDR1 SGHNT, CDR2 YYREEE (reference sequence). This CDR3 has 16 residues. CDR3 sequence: CASSLEGPRGYNEQFF. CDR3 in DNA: TGTGCCAGCAGCTTGGAGGGGCCCAGGGGGTACAATGAGCAGTTCTTC.

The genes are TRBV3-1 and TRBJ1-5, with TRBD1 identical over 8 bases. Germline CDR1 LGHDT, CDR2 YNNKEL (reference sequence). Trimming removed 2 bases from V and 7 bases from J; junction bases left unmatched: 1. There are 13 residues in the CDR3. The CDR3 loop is CASSQQGAQPQHF. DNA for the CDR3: TGTGCCAGCAGCCAACAGGGGGCACAGCCCCAGCATTTT. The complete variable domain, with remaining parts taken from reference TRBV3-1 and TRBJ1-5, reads DTAVSQTPKYLVTQMGNDKSIKCEQNLGHDTMYWYKQDSKKFLKIMFSYNNKELIINETVPNRFSPKSPDKAHLNLHINSLELGDSAVYFCASSQQGAQPQHFGDGTRLSIL.

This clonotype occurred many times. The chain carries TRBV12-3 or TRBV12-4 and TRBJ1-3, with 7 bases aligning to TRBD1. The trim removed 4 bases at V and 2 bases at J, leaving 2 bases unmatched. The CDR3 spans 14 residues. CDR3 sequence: CASSWRGPGNTIYF. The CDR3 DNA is TGTGCCAGCAGTTGGAGGGGGCCTGGAAACACCATATATTTT.

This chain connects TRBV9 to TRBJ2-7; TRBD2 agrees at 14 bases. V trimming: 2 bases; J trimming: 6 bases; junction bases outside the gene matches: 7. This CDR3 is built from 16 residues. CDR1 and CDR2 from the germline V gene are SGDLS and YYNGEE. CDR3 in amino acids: CASSVMGLAGVSEQYF. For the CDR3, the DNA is TGTGCCAGCAGCGTCATGGGACTAGCGGGAGTCAGCGAGCAGTACTTC.

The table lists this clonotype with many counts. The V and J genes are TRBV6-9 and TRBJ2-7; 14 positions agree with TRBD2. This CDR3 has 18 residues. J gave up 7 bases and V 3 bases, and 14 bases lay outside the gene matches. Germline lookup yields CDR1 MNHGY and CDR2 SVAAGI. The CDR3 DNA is TGTGCCAGCAGTTACGAGACTAGCGGGAGGGCCCAACGAGATGAGCAGTACTTC. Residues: CASSYETSGRAQRDEQYF.

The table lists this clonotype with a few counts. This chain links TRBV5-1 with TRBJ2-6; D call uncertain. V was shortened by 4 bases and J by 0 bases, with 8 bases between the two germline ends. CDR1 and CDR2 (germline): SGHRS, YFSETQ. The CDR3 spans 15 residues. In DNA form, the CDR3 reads TGCGCCAGCAGCCCACTCCTCTCTGGGGCCAACGTCCTGACTTTC. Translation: CASSPLLSGANVLTF. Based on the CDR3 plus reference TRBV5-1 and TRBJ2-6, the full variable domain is KAGVTQTPRYLIKTRGQQVTLSCSPISGHRSVSWYQQTPGQGLQFLFEYFSETQRNKGNFPGRFSGRQFSNSRSEMNVSTLELGDSALYLCASSPLLSGANVLTFGAGSRLTVL.

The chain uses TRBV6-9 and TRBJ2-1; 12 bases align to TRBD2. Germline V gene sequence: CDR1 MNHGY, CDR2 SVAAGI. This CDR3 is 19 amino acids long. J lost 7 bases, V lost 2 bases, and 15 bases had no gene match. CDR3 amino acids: CASSYSPGASGRAGNEQFF. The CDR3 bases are TGTGCCAGCAGTTATAGTCCCGGGGCTAGCGGGAGGGCCGGGAATGAGCAGTTCTTC.

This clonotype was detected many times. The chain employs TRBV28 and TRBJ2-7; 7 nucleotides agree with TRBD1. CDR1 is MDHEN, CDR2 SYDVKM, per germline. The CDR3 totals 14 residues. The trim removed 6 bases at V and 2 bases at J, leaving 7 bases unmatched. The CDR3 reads CASSPPGQTYEQYF. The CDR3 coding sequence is TGTGCCAGCAGCCCCCCGGGACAGACCTACGAGCAGTACTTC.

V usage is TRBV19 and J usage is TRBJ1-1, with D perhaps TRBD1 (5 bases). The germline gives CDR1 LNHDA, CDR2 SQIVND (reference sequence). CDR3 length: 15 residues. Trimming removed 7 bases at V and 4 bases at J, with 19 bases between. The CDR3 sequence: CASKGGRGHGTEAFF. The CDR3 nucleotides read TGTGCCAGTAAGGGAGGAAGGGGTCACGGCACTGAAGCTTTCTTT.

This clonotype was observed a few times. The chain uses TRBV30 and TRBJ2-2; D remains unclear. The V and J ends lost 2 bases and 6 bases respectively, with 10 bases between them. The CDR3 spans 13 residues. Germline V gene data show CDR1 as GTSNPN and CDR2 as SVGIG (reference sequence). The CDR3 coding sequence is TGTGCCTGGAGTCCGCCTTACCCCGGGGAGCTGTTTTTT. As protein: CAWSPPYPGELFF.

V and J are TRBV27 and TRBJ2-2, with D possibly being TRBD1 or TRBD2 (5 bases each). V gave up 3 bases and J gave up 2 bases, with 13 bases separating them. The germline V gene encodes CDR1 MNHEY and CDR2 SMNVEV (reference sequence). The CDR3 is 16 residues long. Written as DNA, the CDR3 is TGTGCCAGCAGTTTCCGAGCAGGGAGCAACACCGGGGAGCTGTTTTTT. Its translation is CASSFRAGSNTGELFF.

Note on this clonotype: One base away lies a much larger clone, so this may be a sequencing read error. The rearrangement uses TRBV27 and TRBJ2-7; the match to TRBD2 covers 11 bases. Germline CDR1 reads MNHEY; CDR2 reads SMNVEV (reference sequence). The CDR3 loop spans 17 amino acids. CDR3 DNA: TGTGCCAGCGGGACGGGACTAGCGGACGAAAGCTCCTACGAGCAGTGCTTC. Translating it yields CASGTGLADESSYEQCF.

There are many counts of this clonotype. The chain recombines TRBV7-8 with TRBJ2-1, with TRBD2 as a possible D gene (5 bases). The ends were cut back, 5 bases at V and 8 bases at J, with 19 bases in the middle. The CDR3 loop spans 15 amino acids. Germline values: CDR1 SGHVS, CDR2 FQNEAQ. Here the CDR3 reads CASSPRPAGNDEQFF. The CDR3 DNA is TGTGCCAGCAGCCCGAGACCCGCGGGTAATGATGAGCAGTTCTTC.

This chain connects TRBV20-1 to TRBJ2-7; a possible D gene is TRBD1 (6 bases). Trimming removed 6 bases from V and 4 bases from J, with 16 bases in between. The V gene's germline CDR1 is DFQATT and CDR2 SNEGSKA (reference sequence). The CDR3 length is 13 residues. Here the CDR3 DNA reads TGCAGTGCGAGGGGTGGGGGCGGGTACGAGCAGTACTTC. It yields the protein CSARGGGGYEQYF.

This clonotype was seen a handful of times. CDR3 in amino acids: CASSFPWDYEQYF. The CDR3 nucleotides read TGTGCCAGCAGCTTCCCCTGGGACTACGAGCAGTACTTC. V gene TRBV13 combines with J gene TRBJ2-7; D not certain. The CDR3 is 13 amino acids. Trimming removed 3 bases from V and 3 bases from J, with 9 bases in between. Per the germline V gene, CDR1 is PRHDT and CDR2 is FYEKMQ (reference sequence).

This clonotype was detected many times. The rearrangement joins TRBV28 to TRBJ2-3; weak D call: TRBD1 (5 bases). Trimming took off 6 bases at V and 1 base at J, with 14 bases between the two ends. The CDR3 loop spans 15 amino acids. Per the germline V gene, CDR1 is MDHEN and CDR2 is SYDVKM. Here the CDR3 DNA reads TGTGCCAGCAGCTTCAGGGCGTTGGGCACAGATACGCAGTATTTT. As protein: CASSFRALGTDTQYF.

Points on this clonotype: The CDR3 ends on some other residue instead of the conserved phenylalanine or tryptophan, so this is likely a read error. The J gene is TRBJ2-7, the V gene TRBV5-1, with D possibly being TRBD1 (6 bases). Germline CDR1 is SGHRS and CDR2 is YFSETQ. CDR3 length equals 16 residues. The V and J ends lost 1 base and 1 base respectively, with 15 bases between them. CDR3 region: CASSLYPGQRSYEQYL. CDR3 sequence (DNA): TGCGCCAGCAGCTTGTACCCGGGACAACGGTCCTACGAGCAGTACCTC.

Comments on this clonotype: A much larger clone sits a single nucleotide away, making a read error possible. The CDR3 loop is CASSLQPSSYNEQFF. In DNA form, the CDR3 reads TGTGCCAGCAGCTTACAACCGAGCTCCTACAATGAGCAGTTCTTC. The chain joins TRBV7-8 to TRBJ2-1; D uncertain. This CDR3 spans 15 amino acids. Germline V lookup: CDR1 SGHVS, CDR2 FQNEAQ. Between the trimmed V and J ends, which lost 2 bases and 0 bases, there was a span of 8 bases.

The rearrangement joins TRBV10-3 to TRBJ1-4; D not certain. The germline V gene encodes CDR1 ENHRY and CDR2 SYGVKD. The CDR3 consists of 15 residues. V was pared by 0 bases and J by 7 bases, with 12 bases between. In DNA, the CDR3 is TGTGCCATCAGTGAGTCAACGGGTCTTGGTGAAAAACTGTTTTTT. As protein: CAISESTGLGEKLFF.